The sample holds many counts of the clone carrying this T cell receptor beta chain. Antigen unknown. The missing CDR3 end, 3 residues past where the read stops, is filled in from the germline J gene. This sample was included in a study of T cell clonality in common variable immunodeficiency. Germline lookup yields CDR1 KGHDR and CDR2 SFDVKD. V was trimmed by 1 base and J by 5 bases, leaving 10 bases between them. CDR3 size: 14 residues. Study-wide findings and caveats: Reportedly, TCR beta sequences from common variable immunodeficiency showed fewer deletions and N-nucleotide insertions.

TCRdb's table, derived via immunoSEQ multiplex PCR, lists solely in-frame clones and lacks some. The specimen has some 44,000 clones, none found just once. This receptor was identified in a person aged 18-70 years in good health. Sample: peripheral blood mononuclear cells. V and J are TRBV24-1 and TRBJ2-5; unclear D gene. The chain's CDR3 is CATSDFGQPETQYF. The sequenced part of the CDR3 DNA is TGTGCCACCAGTGATTTTGGGCAGCCGGAGACC.